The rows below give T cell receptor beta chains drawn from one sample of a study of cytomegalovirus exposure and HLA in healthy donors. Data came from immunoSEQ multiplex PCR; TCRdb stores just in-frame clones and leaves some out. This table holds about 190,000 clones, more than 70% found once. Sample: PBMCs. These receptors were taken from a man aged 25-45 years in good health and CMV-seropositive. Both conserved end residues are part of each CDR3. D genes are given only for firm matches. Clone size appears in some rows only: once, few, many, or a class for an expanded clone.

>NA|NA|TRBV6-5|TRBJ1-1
CASSAGVKKGEAFF
TGTGCCAGCAGCGCCGGGGTCAAGAAGGGTGAAGCTTTCTTT
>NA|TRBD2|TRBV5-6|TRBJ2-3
CASSPPPGLETDTQYF
TGTGCCAGCAGCCCTCCCCCGGGACTAGAAACAGATACGCAGTATTTT
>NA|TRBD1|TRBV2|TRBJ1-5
CASAPTGGAQPQHF
TGTGCCAGCGCACCTACAGGGGGGGCTCAGCCCCAGCATTTT
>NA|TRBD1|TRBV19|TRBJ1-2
CASSPRTGGIEGYTF
TGTGCCAGTAGTCCTCGGACAGGGGGCATCGAGGGCTACACCTTC
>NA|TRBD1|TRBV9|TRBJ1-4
CASSGVRGQDEKLFF
TGTGCCAGCAGCGGTGTCAGGGGGCAGGATGAAAAACTGTTTTTT
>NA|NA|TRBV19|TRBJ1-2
CASSIVELYGYTF
TGTGCCAGTAGTATTGTTGAGCTCTATGGCTACACCTTC
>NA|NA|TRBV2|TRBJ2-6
CACGQLSGANVLTF
TGTGCCTGCGGACAACTCTCTGGGGCCAACGTCCTGACTTTC
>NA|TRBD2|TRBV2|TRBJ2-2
CASLPTSGSTGELFF
TGTGCCAGCTTACCGACTAGCGGGAGCACCGGGGAGCTGTTTTTT
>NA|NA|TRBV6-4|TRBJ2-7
CASRERNSWEQYF
TGTGCCAGCCGTGAACGAAACTCGTGGGAGCAGTACTTC
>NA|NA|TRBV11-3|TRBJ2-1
CASSLGGGGAGNEQFF
TGTGCCAGCAGCTTAGGTGGAGGGGGGGCAGGCAATGAGCAGTTCTTC
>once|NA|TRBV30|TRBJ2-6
CAWGRVGRPGANVLTF
TGTGCCTGGGGCAGGGTTGGACGACCTGGGGCCAACGTCCTGACTTTC
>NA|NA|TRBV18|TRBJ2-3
CASSPGPLDTQYF
TGTGCCAGCTCACCGGGCCCTCTGGATACGCAGTATTTT
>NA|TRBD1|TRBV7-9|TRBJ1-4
CASSPYPGTGNEKLFF
TGTGCCAGCAGCCCCTACCCCGGGACAGGGAATGAAAAACTGTTTTTT
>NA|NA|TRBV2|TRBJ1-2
CASSERWGGYTF
TGTGCCAGCAGTGAGAGGTGGGGCGGCTACACCTTC
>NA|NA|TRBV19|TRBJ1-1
CASRTTGRGSTEAFF
TGTGCCAGTAGGACCACAGGGAGGGGGAGCACTGAAGCTTTCTTT
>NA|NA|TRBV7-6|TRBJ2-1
CASSPRDGSSYNEQFF
TGTGCCAGCAGCCCCCGGGACGGGAGCTCCTACAATGAGCAGTTCTTC
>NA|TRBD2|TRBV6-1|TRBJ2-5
CASKLAGGETQYF
TGTGCCAGCAAACTTGCGGGAGGAGAGACCCAGTACTTC
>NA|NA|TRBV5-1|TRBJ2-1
CASSSIALGYNEQFF
TGCGCCAGCAGCTCGATAGCCTTAGGCTACAATGAGCAGTTCTTC
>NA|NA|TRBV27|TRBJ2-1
CASSLGVAYNEQFF
TGTGCCAGCAGTTTAGGAGTAGCGTACAATGAGCAGTTCTTC
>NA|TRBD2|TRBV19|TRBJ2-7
CASSPLGRGSAYEQYF
TGTGCCAGTAGCCCCTTGGGGAGGGGTAGCGCCTACGAGCAGTACTTC
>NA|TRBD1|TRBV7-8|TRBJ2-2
CASRSRQGPTGELFF
TGTGCCAGCAGGTCTCGACAGGGGCCCACCGGGGAGCTGTTTTTT
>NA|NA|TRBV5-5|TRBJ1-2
CASSLAPGRGGYGYTF
TGTGCCAGCAGCTTGGCCCCGGGACGAGGGGGCTATGGCTACACCTTC
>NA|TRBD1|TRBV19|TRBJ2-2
CASTPRGTGLSGELFF
TGTGCCAGTACTCCTAGGGGGACAGGGTTGTCCGGGGAGCTGTTTTTT
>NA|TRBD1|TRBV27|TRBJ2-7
CASRPFGTGFYEQYF
TGTGCCAGCAGGCCCTTCGGGACAGGGTTCTACGAGCAGTACTTC
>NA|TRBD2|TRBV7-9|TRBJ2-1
CASSLFPRTSGVSYNEQFF
TGTGCCAGCAGCCTTTTTCCTAGGACTAGCGGGGTCTCCTACAATGAGCAGTTCTTC
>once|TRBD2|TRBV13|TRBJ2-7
CASSLLREGSYEQYF
TGTGCCAGCAGCCTGCTGCGGGAGGGCTCCTACGAGCAGTACTTC
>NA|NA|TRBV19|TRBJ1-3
CASSVDTSPGNTIYF
TGTGCCAGTAGTGTCGACACGTCTCCTGGAAACACCATATATTTT
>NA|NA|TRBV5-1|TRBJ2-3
CASSLSRTHTQYF
TGCGCCAGCAGCTTGTCCAGAACGCATACGCAGTATTTT
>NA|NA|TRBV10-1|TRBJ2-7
CASSESGRDYTYEQYF
TGCGCCAGCAGTGAGTCTGGCAGGGATTACACCTACGAGCAGTACTTC